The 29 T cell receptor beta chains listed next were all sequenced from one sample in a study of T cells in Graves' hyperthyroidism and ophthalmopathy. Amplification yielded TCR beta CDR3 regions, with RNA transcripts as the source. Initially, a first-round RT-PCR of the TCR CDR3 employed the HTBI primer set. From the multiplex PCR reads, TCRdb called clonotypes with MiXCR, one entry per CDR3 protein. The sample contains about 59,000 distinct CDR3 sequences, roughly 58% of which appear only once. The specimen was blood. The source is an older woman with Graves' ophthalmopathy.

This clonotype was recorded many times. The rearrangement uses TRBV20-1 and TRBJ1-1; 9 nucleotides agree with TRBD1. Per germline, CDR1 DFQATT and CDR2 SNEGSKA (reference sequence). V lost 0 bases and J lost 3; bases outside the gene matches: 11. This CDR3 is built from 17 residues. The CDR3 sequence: CSARDFGTGRWDTEAFF. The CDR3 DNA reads TGCAGTGCTAGAGATTTTGGGACAGGGAGATGGGACACTGAAGCTTTCTTT.

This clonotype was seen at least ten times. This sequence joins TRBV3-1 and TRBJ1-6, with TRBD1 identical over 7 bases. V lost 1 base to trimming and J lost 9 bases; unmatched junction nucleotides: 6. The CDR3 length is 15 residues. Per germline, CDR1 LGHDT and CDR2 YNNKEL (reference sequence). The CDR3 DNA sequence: TGTGCCAGCAGCCAAGGTGGCAGGGGGGGTTCACCCCTCCACTTT. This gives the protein CASSQGGRGGSPLHF.

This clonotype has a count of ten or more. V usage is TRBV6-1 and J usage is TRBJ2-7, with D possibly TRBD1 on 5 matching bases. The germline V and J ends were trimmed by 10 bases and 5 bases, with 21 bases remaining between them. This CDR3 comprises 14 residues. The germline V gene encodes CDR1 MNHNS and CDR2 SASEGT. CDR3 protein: CATARTARANEQYF. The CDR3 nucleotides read TGTGCCACCGCGAGGACGGCCAGGGCTAACGAGCAGTACTTC.

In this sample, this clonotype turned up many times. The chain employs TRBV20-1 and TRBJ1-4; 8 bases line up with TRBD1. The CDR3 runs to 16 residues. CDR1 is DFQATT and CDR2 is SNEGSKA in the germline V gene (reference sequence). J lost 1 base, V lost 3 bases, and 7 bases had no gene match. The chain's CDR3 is CSASENRGGTNEKLFF. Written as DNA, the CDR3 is TGCAGTGCTAGTGAGAACAGGGGGGGAACTAATGAAAAACTGTTTTTT.

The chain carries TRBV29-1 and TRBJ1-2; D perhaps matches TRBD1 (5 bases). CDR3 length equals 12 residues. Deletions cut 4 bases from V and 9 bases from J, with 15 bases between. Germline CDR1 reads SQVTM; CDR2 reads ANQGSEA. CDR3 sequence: CSVGGPKDSYTF. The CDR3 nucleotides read TGCAGCGTTGGAGGCCCCAAGGACAGCTACACCTTC.

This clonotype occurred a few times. As DNA, the CDR3 is TGTGCCAGCAGTTTGGGACAGGCCCTAGAGACCCAGTACTTC. Residues: CASSLGQALETQYF. The chain combines TRBV12-3 or TRBV12-4 with TRBJ2-5; 8 nucleotides align to TRBD1. The length of the CDR3 is 14 residues. V lost 3 bases and J lost 4; bases outside the gene matches: 4.

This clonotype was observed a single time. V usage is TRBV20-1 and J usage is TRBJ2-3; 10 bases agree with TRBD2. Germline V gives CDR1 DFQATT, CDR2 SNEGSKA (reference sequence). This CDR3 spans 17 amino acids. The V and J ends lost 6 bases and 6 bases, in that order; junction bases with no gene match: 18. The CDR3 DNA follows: TGCAGTGCCACCCCGGGACTAGCGACCCGGGGAGAGGATACGCAGTATTTT. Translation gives CSATPGLATRGEDTQYF.

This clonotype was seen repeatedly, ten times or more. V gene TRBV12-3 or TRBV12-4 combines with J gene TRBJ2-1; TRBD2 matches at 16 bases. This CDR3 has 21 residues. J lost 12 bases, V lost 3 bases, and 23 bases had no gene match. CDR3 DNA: TGTGCCAGCAGTTTTGGAACGTTGGGGTCCGGGACTAGCGGGAGGGCCGTTGGGCAGTTCTTC. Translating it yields CASSFGTLGSGTSGRAVGQFF.

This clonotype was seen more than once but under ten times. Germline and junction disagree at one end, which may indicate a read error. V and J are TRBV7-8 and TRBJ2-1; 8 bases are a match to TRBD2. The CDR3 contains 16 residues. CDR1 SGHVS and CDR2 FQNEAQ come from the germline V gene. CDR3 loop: CASSRSLFAGGGGQSF. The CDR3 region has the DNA TGTGCCAGCAGCCGGAGTCTTTTTGCGGGAGGAGGTGGGCAGTCCTTC.

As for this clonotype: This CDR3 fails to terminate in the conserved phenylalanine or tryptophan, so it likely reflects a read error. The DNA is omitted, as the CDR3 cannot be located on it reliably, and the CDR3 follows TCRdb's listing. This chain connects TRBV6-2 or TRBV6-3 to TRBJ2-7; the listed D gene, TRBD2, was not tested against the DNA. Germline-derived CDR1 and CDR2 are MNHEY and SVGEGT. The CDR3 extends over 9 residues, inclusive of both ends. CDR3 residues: CASSYSLAG.

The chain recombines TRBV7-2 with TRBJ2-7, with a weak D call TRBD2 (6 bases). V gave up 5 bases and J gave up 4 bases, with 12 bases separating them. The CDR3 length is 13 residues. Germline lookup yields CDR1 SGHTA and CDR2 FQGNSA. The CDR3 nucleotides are TGTGCCAGCAGCCCCGGTGCGGGGTACGAGCAGTACTTC. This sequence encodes CASSPGAGYEQYF.

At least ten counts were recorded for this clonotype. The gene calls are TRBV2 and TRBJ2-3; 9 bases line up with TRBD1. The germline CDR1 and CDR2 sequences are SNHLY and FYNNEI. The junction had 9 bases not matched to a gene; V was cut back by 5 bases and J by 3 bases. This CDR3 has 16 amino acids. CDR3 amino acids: CASSLHRGQGTDTQYF. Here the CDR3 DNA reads TGTGCCAGCAGTTTACACAGGGGGCAAGGTACAGATACGCAGTATTTT.

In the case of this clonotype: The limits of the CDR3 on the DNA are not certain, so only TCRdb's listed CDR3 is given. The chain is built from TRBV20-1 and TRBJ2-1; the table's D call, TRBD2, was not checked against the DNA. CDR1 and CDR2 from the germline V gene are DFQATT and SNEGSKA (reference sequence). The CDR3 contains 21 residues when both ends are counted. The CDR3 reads CSATTQDGQYFGPGPYNEQFF.

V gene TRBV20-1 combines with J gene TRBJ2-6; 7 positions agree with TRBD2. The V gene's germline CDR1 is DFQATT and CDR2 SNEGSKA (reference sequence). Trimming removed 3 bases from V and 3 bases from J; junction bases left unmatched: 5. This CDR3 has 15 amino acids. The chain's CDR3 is CSASGGGGGANVLTF. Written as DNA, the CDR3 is TGCAGTGCTAGTGGTGGGGGGGGTGGGGCCAACGTCCTGACTTTC.

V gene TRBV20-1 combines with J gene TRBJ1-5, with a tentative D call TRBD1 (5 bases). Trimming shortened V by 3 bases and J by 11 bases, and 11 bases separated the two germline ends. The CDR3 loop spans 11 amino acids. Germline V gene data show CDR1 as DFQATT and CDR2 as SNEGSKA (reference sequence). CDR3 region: CSASARQTQHF. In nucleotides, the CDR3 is TGCAGTGCTAGTGCGAGACAGACCCAGCATTTT.

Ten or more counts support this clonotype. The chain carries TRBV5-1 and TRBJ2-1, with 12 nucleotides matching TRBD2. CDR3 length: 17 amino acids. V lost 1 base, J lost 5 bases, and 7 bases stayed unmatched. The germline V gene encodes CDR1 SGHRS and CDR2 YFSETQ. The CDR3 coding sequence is TGCGCCAGCAGCTTGAGCCCTAGCGGGGGGGCTAACAATGAGCAGTTCTTC. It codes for CASSLSPSGGANNEQFF.

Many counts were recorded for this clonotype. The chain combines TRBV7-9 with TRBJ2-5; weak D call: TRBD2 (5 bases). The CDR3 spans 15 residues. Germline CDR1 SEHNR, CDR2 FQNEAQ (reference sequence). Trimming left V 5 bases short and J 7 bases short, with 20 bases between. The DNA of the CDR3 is TGTGCCAGCAGCACTACCGTGGAGGTCGATAGGACCCAGTACTTC. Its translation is CASSTTVEVDRTQYF.

CDR3 in amino acids: CASSPWTGGDYGYTIYF. The DNA for the CDR3 is TGTGCCAGCAGCCCATGGACAGGGGGCGACTATGGCTACACCATATATTTT. This chain uses TRBV5-6 with TRBJ1-3; 11 bases map to TRBD1. The CDR3 covers 17 residues. Germline V lookup: CDR1 SGHDT, CDR2 YYEEEE. Trimming removed 4 bases from V and 8 bases from J; junction bases left unmatched: 14.

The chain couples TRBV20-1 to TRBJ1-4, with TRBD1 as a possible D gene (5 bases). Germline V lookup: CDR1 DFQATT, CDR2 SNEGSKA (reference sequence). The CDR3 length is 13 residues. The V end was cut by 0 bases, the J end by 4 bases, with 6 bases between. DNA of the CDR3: TGCAGTGCTAGAGAGACAGTTAATGAAAAACTGTTTTTT. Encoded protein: CSARETVNEKLFF.

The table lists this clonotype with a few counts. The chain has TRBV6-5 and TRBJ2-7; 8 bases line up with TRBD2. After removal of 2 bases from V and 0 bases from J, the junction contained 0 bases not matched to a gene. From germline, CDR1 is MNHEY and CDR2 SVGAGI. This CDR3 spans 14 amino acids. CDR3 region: CASSYGTSSYEQYF. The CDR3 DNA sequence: TGTGCCAGCAGTTACGGGACTAGCTCCTACGAGCAGTACTTC.

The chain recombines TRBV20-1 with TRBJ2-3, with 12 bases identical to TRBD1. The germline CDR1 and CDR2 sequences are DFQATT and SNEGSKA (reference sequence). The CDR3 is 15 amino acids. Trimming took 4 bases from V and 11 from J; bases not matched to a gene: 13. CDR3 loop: CSAKRDRGLSYMQYF. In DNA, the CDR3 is TGCAGTGCTAAGAGGGACAGGGGGCTTTCATATATGCAGTATTTT.

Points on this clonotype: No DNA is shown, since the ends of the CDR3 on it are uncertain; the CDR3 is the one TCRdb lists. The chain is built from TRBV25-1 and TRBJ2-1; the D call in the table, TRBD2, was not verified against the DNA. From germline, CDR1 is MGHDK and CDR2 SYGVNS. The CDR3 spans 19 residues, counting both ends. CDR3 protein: CACSARDQASGSSYNEQFF.

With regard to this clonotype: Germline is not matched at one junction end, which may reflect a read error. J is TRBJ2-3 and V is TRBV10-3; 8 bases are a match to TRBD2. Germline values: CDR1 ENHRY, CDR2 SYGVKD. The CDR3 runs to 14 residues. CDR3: CAISQLAEVGTQCF. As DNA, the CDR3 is TGTGCCATCAGCCAACTAGCGGAGGTAGGTACGCAGTGTTTT.

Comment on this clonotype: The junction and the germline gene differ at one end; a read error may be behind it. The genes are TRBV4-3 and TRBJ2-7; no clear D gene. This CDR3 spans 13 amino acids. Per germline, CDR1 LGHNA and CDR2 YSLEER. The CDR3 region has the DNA TGCGCCAGCAGCCAAGGGATGTCCTACAAGCAGTACTTC. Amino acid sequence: CASSQGMSYKQYF.

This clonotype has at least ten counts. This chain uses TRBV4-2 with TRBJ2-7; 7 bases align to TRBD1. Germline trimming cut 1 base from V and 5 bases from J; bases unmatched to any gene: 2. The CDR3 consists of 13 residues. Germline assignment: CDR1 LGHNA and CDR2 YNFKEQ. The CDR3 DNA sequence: TGTGCCAGCAGCCAAGGTACAGGGGACGAGCAGTACTTC. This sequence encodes CASSQGTGDEQYF.

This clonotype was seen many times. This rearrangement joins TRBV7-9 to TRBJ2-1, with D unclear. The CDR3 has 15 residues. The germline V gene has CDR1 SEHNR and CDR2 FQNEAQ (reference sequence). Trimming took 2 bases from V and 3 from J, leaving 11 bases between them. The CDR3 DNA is TGTGCCAGCAGCTTATGGAACAGCTACTACAATGAGCAGTTCTTC. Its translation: CASSLWNSYYNEQFF.

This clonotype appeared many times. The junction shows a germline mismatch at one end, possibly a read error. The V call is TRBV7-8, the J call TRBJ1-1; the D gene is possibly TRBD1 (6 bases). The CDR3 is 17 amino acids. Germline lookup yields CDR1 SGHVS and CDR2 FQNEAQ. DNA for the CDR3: TGTGTCAGCAGCTTAAGGGGGGGCAGAACAGGAGGGACTGAAGCTTTCTTT. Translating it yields CVSSLRGGRTGGTEAFF.

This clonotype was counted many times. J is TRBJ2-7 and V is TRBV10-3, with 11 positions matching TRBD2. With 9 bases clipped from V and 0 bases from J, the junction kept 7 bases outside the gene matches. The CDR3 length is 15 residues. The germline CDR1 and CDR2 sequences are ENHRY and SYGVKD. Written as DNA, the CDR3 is TGTGCCATAGGTAGCGGGGGGGGGAGCTCCTACGAGCAGTACTTC. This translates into CAIGSGGGSSYEQYF.

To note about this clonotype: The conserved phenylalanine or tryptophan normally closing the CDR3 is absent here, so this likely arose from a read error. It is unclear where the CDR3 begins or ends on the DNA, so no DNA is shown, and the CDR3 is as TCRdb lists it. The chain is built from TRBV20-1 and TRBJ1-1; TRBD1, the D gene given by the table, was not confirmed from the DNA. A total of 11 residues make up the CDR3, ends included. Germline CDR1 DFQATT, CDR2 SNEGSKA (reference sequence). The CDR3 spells CSARFGQGLNY.